The clone carrying this TCR beta chain was seen a few times. The data were obtained in a study of human T cells and chemical hapten exposure. Study details: The study lasted approximately 26 weeks, and patients were dosed weekly with diphenylcyclopropenone on the scalp throughout.

TCRdb itself ran the RACE reads through MiXCR, one entry per CDR3 protein. The sample includes about 120,000 distinct CDR3 sequences, approximately 15% of them seen just once. Time point given: patch test 1, 2 weeks after DPC sensitization. Regarding treatment: therapeutic diphenylcyclopropenone sensitization with weekly scalp DPC. Blood, whole and unfractionated, served as the source for total RNA extraction. Germline CDR1 reads SGHTA; CDR2 reads FQGTGA. V lost 5 bases to trimming and J lost 2 bases, with 11 bases between them. The CDR3 has 14 residues. This material consisted of whole blood, taken in connection with sensitization to the hapten diphenylcyclopropenone (DPC). The chain is built from TRBV7-3 and TRBJ2-3; no clear D gene. This sequence was found in a man between 18 and 29 years old with alopecia areata. Some clones in this sample may be carry-over from other donors' samples. The CDR3 region has the DNA TGTGCCAGCAGCCCCAGCCGGAACACAGATACGCAGTATTTT. This gives the protein CASSPSRNTDTQYF.